This is a list of T cell receptor beta chains from one sample in a study of blood T cell repertoires in COVID-19. Profiled with immunoSEQ multiplex PCR; TCRdb holds only in-frame clones, not every one. The data hold 200,000 to 250,000 clones, with less than 90% observed a single time. Sequencing was done on a sample of PBMCs or T cells enriched from blood (not recorded which). Receptor source: a woman between 35 and 50 years old who had recovered from COVID-19. Each CDR3 is given with its conserved first and last residue. Each record gives: J gene, V gene, D gene, clone size, CDR3 DNA, CDR3 protein. A D gene is named only where the DNA matches it firmly. Some rows mark clone size as missing; the rest say once, few, many or name a class of expanded clone.

>TRBJ2-5|TRBV18|TRBD1|once
TGTGCCAGCTCTCCCTGGGGACAGGGTGAAGAGACCCAGTACTTC
CASSPWGQGEETQYF
>TRBJ2-7|TRBV28|NA|NA
TGTGCCAGCAGTTTAGCGGGTGGGCTCAGTAGTAAACAGTACTTC
CASSLAGGLSSKQYF
>TRBJ2-3|TRBV7-2|NA|once
TGTGCCAGCAGCCAAGCGGATTACACAGATACGCAGTATTTT
CASSQADYTDTQYF
>TRBJ2-2|TRBV11-2|NA|few
TGTGCCAGCAATCGGGGAAAGAGCACCGGGGAGCTGTTTTTT
CASNRGKSTGELFF
>TRBJ2-7|TRBV3-1/TRBV3-2|NA|NA
TGTGCCAGCAGCCGACATCAGGGATTCTACGAGCAGTACTTC
CASSRHQGFYEQYF
>TRBJ2-3|TRBV9|TRBD2|few
TGTGCCAGCAGCACACTAGCGGATACAGATACGCAGTATTTT
CASSTLADTDTQYF
>TRBJ1-1|TRBV6-5|NA|NA
TGTGCCAGCAGTTACTCAACAGGGACCACTGAAGCTTTCTTT
CASSYSTGTTEAFF
>TRBJ1-1|TRBV9|TRBD1|few
TGTGCCAGCAGCGTAGATACTGACAGGGGTGCTGAAGCTTTCTTT
CASSVDTDRGAEAFF
>TRBJ2-2|TRBV10-3|NA|few
TGTGCCATCAGTGAGAGGGTCCCGACAGGGAACACCGGGGAGCTGTTTTTT
CAISERVPTGNTGELFF
>TRBJ1-1|TRBV3-1/TRBV3-2|NA|NA
TGTGCCAGCAGCCACAAGGGGCTGAACGCTTTCTTT
CASSHKGLNAFF
>TRBJ2-3|TRBV19|NA|NA
TGTGCCAGTAGTATGGGACAACAAGCCACAGATACGCAGTATTTT
CASSMGQQATDTQYF
>TRBJ1-4|TRBV5-5|NA|NA
TGTGCCAGCAGCTTCGGAGGGGCAGCCCGTGGGGAAAAACTGTTTTTT
CASSFGGAARGEKLFF
>TRBJ2-2|TRBV29-1|NA|NA
TGCAGCGTATACCCGGACAGTAATCTCGGGGAGCTGTTTTTT
CSVYPDSNLGELFF
>TRBJ2-4|TRBV19|TRBD1|NA
TGTGCCAGTAGTATCTGGGCCAGGGGGCCAGCCAAAAACATTCAGTACTTC
CASSIWARGPAKNIQYF
>TRBJ2-4|TRBV4-3|NA|NA
TGCGCCAGCAGCTTAGGAGGGTTAGCCAAAAACATTCAGTACTTC
CASSLGGLAKNIQYF
>TRBJ2-2|TRBV6-5|TRBD2|NA
TGTGCCAGCACGACTAGCGGGAGTAGCGGGGAGCTGTTTTTT
CASTTSGSSGELFF
>TRBJ1-2|TRBV7-9|NA|NA
TGTGCCAGCAGCTTCGGGGAGGTCCTTGGCTACACCTTC
CASSFGEVLGYTF
>TRBJ2-2|TRBV2|NA|NA
TGTGCCAGCAGTGACCGTCGTTCCGGGGAGCTGTTTTTT
CASSDRRSGELFF
>TRBJ2-1|TRBV7-9|NA|NA
TGTGCCAGCAGCCTAGCAGGGAGCTCCTACAATGAGCAGTTCTTC
CASSLAGSSYNEQFF
>TRBJ2-3|TRBV24-1|NA|NA
TGTGCCACCAGTGATTTAGGCAATCGCCCCGGGACTCCCCCAGATACGCAGTATTTT
CATSDLGNRPGTPPDTQYF
>TRBJ1-1|TRBV28|NA|NA
TGTGCCAGCAGCTTGTCGGGGTCCACGGGCACTGAAGCTTTCTTT
CASSLSGSTGTEAFF
>TRBJ1-4|TRBV30|TRBD1|NA
TGTGCCTGGAGTTCAGGGACAGCTAATGAAAAACTGTTTTTT
CAWSSGTANEKLFF
>TRBJ2-3|TRBV5-1|NA|NA
TGCGCCAGCAGCGCGGCCCTCCGGGATAAAAATACGCAGTATTTT
CASSAALRDKNTQYF
>TRBJ1-6|TRBV5-1|TRBD1|NA
TGCGCCAGCAGCGGACAGGGTAATTCACCCCTCCACTTT
CASSGQGNSPLHF
>TRBJ2-3|TRBV19|TRBD2|NA
TGTGCCAGTAGACAAGCGGGAGGGCCCGTCACAGATACGCAGTATTTT
CASRQAGGPVTDTQYF
>TRBJ2-7|TRBV6-4|TRBD2|once
TGTGCCAGCAGCCAGACTAGCACAGCAGGGCCAGGCGAGCAGTACTTC
CASSQTSTAGPGEQYF
>TRBJ2-5|TRBV7-9|NA|NA
TGTGCCAGCAGCTTAGTCGCAGAGCGAGAGACCCAGTACTTC
CASSLVAERETQYF
>TRBJ1-2|TRBV9|TRBD1|once
TGTGCCAGCAGCGAGCGGAGGGGGACAGGGAACTATGGCTACACCTTC
CASSERRGTGNYGYTF
>TRBJ1-1|TRBV5-5|NA|NA
TGTGCCAGCAGCTCACAGGCCACTGAAGCTTTCTTT
CASSSQATEAFF
>TRBJ2-5|TRBV6-5|NA|NA
TGTGCCAGCAGGAGGACTGTTCCCCAAGAGACCCAGTACTTC
CASRRTVPQETQYF
>TRBJ1-4|TRBV9|NA|NA
TGTGCCAGCAGCCCGCGACAGGCTACAAATGAAAAACTGTTTTTT
CASSPRQATNEKLFF
>TRBJ2-3|TRBV9|NA|once
TGTGCCAGCAGCGTTGGGGGACTGAACACAGATACGCAGTATTTT
CASSVGGLNTDTQYF
>TRBJ1-2|TRBV4-2|NA|NA
TGTGCCAGCAGCCAGCCCCTTCCCCGGGGGGTAGTAGGCTACACCTTC
CASSQPLPRGVVGYTF
>TRBJ2-5|TRBV19|NA|NA
TGTGCCAGTACCATATCTAACCACCAAGAGACCCAGTACTTC
CASTISNHQETQYF
>TRBJ1-1|TRBV28|NA|NA
TGTGCCAGCAGACCCTCCCTCCTACTAAACACTGAAGCTTTCTTT
CASRPSLLLNTEAFF
>TRBJ1-3|TRBV7-8|NA|once
TGTGCCAGCAGCTTAGGAACAAGGCGGGACCTCAGGGGAAACACCATATATTTT
CASSLGTRRDLRGNTIYF
>TRBJ1-3|TRBV15|NA|NA
TGTGCCACCAGCACACTTGGGCAGGGTGCTGGAAACACCATATATTTT
CATSTLGQGAGNTIYF
>TRBJ1-5|TRBV30|TRBD1|NA
TGTGCCTGGAGCAAAGGGGTTTACAGGGGCCGGGGTCAGCCCCAGCATTTT
CAWSKGVYRGRGQPQHF
>TRBJ2-3|TRBV21-1|NA|NA
TGTGCCACCCACGGGGACGCGGGGCAAAGGATCGGGGGGAGGACAGATACGCAGTATTTT
CATHGDAGQRIGGRTDTQYF
>TRBJ2-7|TRBV7-2|TRBD1|once
TGTGCCAGCAGCTTTGACAGGGGGTACGAGCAGTACTTC
CASSFDRGYEQYF
>TRBJ2-5|TRBV5-4|TRBD2|NA
TGTGCCAGCAGCTTGGGGGGACTTAGCGGGAGGGCCTCTGAGACCCAGTACTTC
CASSLGGLSGRASETQYF
>TRBJ2-7|TRBV24-1|TRBD1|NA
TGTGCCACCAGTGAGGGGACAGGGGGCTTGGACGAGCAGTACTTC
CATSEGTGGLDEQYF
>TRBJ2-5|TRBV27|NA|NA
TGTGCCAGCAGTACAAACAGGGTTGGAGAGACCCAGTACTTC
CASSTNRVGETQYF
>TRBJ1-2|TRBV6-4|NA|NA
TGTGCCAGCTCCAAAACTTCGAATTCGAACTATGGCTACACCTTC
CASSKTSNSNYGYTF
>TRBJ2-3|TRBV5-1|NA|NA
TGCGCCAGCAGCGGTGGACTCACAGATACGCAGTATTTT
CASSGGLTDTQYF
>TRBJ1-4|TRBV5-6|TRBD1|NA
TGTGCCAGCACCATCCGGGACAGGGTTTTTGGAAAACTGTTTTTT
CASTIRDRVFGKLFF
>TRBJ2-3|TRBV7-9|NA|once
TGTGCCAGCAGCTTAGGCGGACTAAAAACAGATACGCAGTATTTT
CASSLGGLKTDTQYF
>TRBJ2-1|TRBV11-1|TRBD2|NA
TGTGCCAGCAGCTCCCTGTTGCGGGAGGGCTACAATGAGCAGTTCTTC
CASSSLLREGYNEQFF
>TRBJ2-3|TRBV29-1|TRBD2|NA
TGCAGCGGCTGGACTAGCGGGGGGGGGAATACGCAGTATTTT
CSGWTSGGGNTQYF
>TRBJ1-2|TRBV7-9|NA|NA
TGTGCCAGCACCTTATCGTTGGGCGGCTACACCTTC
CASTLSLGGYTF
>TRBJ2-5|TRBV29-1|NA|NA
TGCAGCGTTGTCGGACTTCAAGAGACCCAGTACTTC
CSVVGLQETQYF
>TRBJ2-7|TRBV5-4|TRBD2|NA
TGTGCCAGCAGTTCCGGGGTAGCGGGAGGCTACGAGCAGTACTTC
CASSSGVAGGYEQYF
>TRBJ2-2|TRBV19|TRBD2|NA
TGTGCCAGTAGTTTGGCTAGCGGGACCAACACCGGGGAGCTGTTTTTT
CASSLASGTNTGELFF
>TRBJ2-2|TRBV2|TRBD2|NA
TGTGCCAGCAGCCCCAGACTAGCGGGAGACACCGGGGAGCTGTTTTTT
CASSPRLAGDTGELFF
>TRBJ2-3|TRBV15|TRBD2|once
TGTGCCACCAGCAGATTAGCGGGAGGGGGCACAGATACGCAGTATTTT
CATSRLAGGGTDTQYF